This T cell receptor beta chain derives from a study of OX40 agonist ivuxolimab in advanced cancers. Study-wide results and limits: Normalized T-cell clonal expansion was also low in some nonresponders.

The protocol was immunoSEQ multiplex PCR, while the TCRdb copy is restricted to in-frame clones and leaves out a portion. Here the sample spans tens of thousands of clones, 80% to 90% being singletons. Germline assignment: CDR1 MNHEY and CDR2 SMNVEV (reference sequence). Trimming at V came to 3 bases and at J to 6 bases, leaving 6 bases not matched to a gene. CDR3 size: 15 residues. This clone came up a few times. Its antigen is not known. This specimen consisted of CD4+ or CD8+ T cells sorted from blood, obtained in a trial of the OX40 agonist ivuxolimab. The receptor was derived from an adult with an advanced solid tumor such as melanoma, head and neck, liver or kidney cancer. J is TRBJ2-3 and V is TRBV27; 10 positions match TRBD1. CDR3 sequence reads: CASSLGQGLLDTQYF. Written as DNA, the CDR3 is TGTGCCAGCAGTTTGGGACAGGGGTTATTGGATACGCAGTATTTT.